The next 15 T cell receptor beta chains were all read from a single sample in a study of cytomegalovirus exposure and HLA in healthy donors (dated by TCRdb to 2015 to 2018). Library creation used the immunoSEQ multiplex PCR assay. For the multiplex PCR, a mixture combining 60 forward primers for TCR Vbeta segments and 13 reverse primers for TCR Jbeta segments was used. This is the immuneACCESS table as TCRdb keeps it, with only in-frame sequences that have V and J called. A part of the clones is gone; compared with another copy, unresolved V genes explain less than half, and the rest is unexplained. Counted in this sample were about 210,000 clones; 87% of them appeared once. Of the sample, 1.1% falls within the top ten clones. What was sequenced was PBMCs. These TCRs come from a boy between 2 and 10 years old in good health and CMV-seronegative.

The chain employs TRBV27 and TRBJ2-7, with 8 bases lining up with TRBD1. J lost 5 bases, V lost 4 bases, and 10 bases had no gene match. The germline V gene has CDR1 MNHEY and CDR2 SMNVEV (reference sequence). The CDR3 contains 15 residues. The CDR3 sequence: CASSSWAGGVNEQYF. The CDR3 DNA reads TGTGCCAGCAGTTCATGGGCAGGGGGCGTCAACGAGCAGTACTTC.

The V gene is TRBV7-9, the J gene TRBJ2-3; 9 bases agree with TRBD1. The CDR3 length is 16 residues. After removal of 4 bases from V and 2 bases from J, the junction contained 7 bases not matched to a gene. Germline CDR1 and CDR2: SEHNR and FQNEAQ (reference sequence). In DNA, the CDR3 is TGTGCCAGCAGCTCCAGGGACAGGGTCTCCACAGATACGCAGTATTTT. Translated: CASSSRDRVSTDTQYF.

The rearrangement joins TRBV6-5 to TRBJ2-5, with 7 bases identical to TRBD1. The V segment lost 6 bases and the J segment 7 bases; nucleotides outside the gene matches: 14. CDR3 length: 15 amino acids. Looked up from germline, CDR1 is MNHEY and CDR2 is SVGAGI. This CDR3 is CASRSRDSDFRTQYF. In DNA, the CDR3 is TGTGCCAGCAGGTCCCGGGACAGTGACTTTAGGACCCAGTACTTC.

The rearrangement uses TRBV29-1 and TRBJ2-1; TRBD2 is a possible D gene (6 bases). The germline gives CDR1 SQVTM, CDR2 ANQGSEA. V gave up 4 bases and J gave up 4 bases, with 14 bases separating them. CDR3 length equals 14 residues. CDR3 residues: CSVVSGVGYNEQFF. DNA for the CDR3: TGCAGCGTTGTATCGGGGGTCGGGTACAATGAGCAGTTCTTC.

The J gene is TRBJ1-4, the V gene TRBV15; unclear D gene. Per germline, CDR1 LNHNV and CDR2 YYDKDF (reference sequence). The CDR3 extends over 15 amino acids. V was shortened by 5 bases and J by 6 bases, with 16 bases between the two germline ends. CDR3 DNA sequence: TGTGCCACCAGCGGCAGACTTGGGTCGTATGAAAAACTGTTTTTT. Residues: CATSGRLGSYEKLFF.

The rearrangement uses TRBV7-4 and TRBJ1-4; TRBD1 matches 10 bases. This CDR3 contains 15 residues. The germline CDR1 and CDR2 sequences are SGHVT and SQSDAQ. V was pared by 6 bases and J by 8 bases, with 9 bases of the junction left unmatched. CDR3 amino acids: CASRFGTGVLEKLFF. As DNA, the CDR3 is TGTGCCAGCAGGTTCGGGACAGGGGTGCTAGAAAAACTGTTTTTT.

Comments on this clone: The sample carries other DNA sequences with the same CDR3. V and J are TRBV7-8 and TRBJ2-7, with TRBD1 matching over 9 bases. With 3 bases clipped from V and 4 bases from J, the junction kept 7 bases outside the gene matches. The CDR3 spans 15 residues. Germline values: CDR1 SGHVS, CDR2 FQNEAQ. This chain's CDR3 is CASSLPGDRVYEQYF. CDR3 nucleotides: TGTGCCAGCAGCTTGCCGGGGGACAGGGTGTACGAGCAGTACTTC.

The chain carries TRBV28 and TRBJ2-7; 9 bases line up with TRBD1. The germline V gene has CDR1 MDHEN and CDR2 SYDVKM. V dropped 2 bases and J dropped 5; count of bases not matched to a gene: 7. There are 15 residues in the CDR3. The CDR3 nucleotides read TGTGCCAGCAGTTTACGAGGACAGGGGCACGACGAGCAGTACTTC. Protein sequence: CASSLRGQGHDEQYF. Filled out from reference TRBV28 and TRBJ2-7, the complete variable domain reads DVKVTQSSRYLVKRTGEKVFLECVQDMDHENMFWYRQDPGLGLRLIYFSYDVKMKEKGDIPEGYSVSREKKERFSLILESASTNQTSMYLCASSLRGQGHDEQYFGPGTRLTVT.

This clone came up once. The rearrangement joins TRBV29-1 to TRBJ2-1, with TRBD2 matching over 12 bases. CDR1 and CDR2 (germline): SQVTM, ANQGSEA. The J segment lost 5 bases and the V segment lost 6 bases, leaving 2 bases of the junction unmatched. This CDR3 spans 13 amino acids. CDR3 amino acids: CSVLAGGDNEQFF. In nucleotides, the CDR3 is TGCAGCGTCCTAGCGGGGGGGGACAATGAGCAGTTCTTC.

The chain joins TRBV5-1 to TRBJ2-2; the D is unclear. Trimming stripped 6 bases from V and 4 bases from J, with 10 bases between. This CDR3 is built from 13 residues. Germline CDR1 SGHRS, CDR2 YFSETQ. The CDR3 DNA is TGCGCCAGCACCCCTCTGAGCACCGGGGAGCTGTTTTTT. This translates into CASTPLSTGELFF.

This rearrangement joins TRBV5-4 to TRBJ2-2; 7 bases fit TRBD1. CDR3 length: 16 residues. Trimming removed 3 bases from V and 10 bases from J; junction bases left unmatched: 15. Germline V gene data show CDR1 as SGHNT and CDR2 as YYREEE (reference sequence). The CDR3 DNA reads as TGTGCCAGCAGCTACATTGCCTCCGACAGGGCGCTGGAGCTGTTTTTT. Amino acid sequence: CASSYIASDRALELFF.

DNA of the CDR3: TGTGCCAGCAGCTTATTGTGGCAGGCCAATGAGCAGTTCTTC. Protein sequence: CASSLLWQANEQFF. This sequence joins TRBV5-6 and TRBJ2-1; the D is unclear. This CDR3 comprises 14 residues. Germline V gene sequence: CDR1 SGHDT, CDR2 YYEEEE. Trimming pared 2 bases from V and 6 bases from J, leaving 12 bases between.

The chain employs TRBV5-8 and TRBJ2-7, with TRBD1 identical over 8 bases. The ends lost 1 base at V and 2 bases at J; junction bases unmatched: 2. The CDR3 extends over 14 amino acids. The germline gives CDR1 SGHTS, CDR2 YDEGEE. As DNA, the CDR3 is TGTGCCAGCAGCTTGACAGGGGGTCCCTACGAGCAGTACTTC. Protein: CASSLTGGPYEQYF.

The chain couples TRBV5-1 to TRBJ2-1, with D maybe TRBD2 (6 bases). The germline gives CDR1 SGHRS, CDR2 YFSETQ. The ends were cut back, 4 bases at V and 0 bases at J, with 20 bases in the middle. The CDR3 sequence is 18 residues long. CDR3 sequence: CASSRTAGPQSSYNEQFF. The CDR3 DNA sequence: TGCGCCAGCAGCCGCACCGCGGGGCCACAGAGCTCCTACAATGAGCAGTTCTTC.

The chain joins TRBV21-1 to TRBJ2-1; TRBD1 is the table's D call, not checked against the DNA. TRBV21-1 is annotated as a pseudogene. The CDR3 runs to 18 residues. The CDR3 coding sequence is TGTGCCAGCAGCAAAGCGGGGACAGGGGTGAGCTCCTACAATGAGCAGTTCTTC. This codes for CASSKAGTGVSSYNEQFF.